The clone carrying this T cell receptor beta chain was seen once. Germline V CDR1 and CDR2: MGHRA, YSYEKL. Between the trimmed V and J ends, which lost 0 bases and 16 bases, there was a span of 7 bases. This CDR3 comprises 10 residues. The data were taken from a study of blood T cell repertoires in COVID-19. Here immunoSEQ multiplex PCR was the method, and the copy in TCRdb shows in-frame clones only, minus some. The sample consists of about 57,000 clones, roughly 82% of them appearing once. V gene TRBV4-1 combines with J gene TRBJ1-5; D is ambiguous. Material for sequencing was peripheral blood. The receptor comes from a woman aged 60-75 years with acute or convalescent COVID-19. The chain's CDR3 is CASSQDREHF. For the CDR3, the DNA is TGCGCCAGCAGCCAAGACCGGGAACATTTT.